These 5 T cell receptor beta chains were sequenced from one sample in a study of spatial heterogeneity in lung cancer. The time point is: blood at routine non-recurrence follow-up after resection. TCRdb passed the 5' RACE reads through MiXCR, listing each CDR3 protein once. The profile shows more than 75,000 distinct CDR3 sequences, roughly 21% of them singletons. This specimen consisted of PBMCs, obtained at follow-up. The receptor set was obtained from a male donor with early-stage non-small cell lung cancer.

This clonotype was seen a few times. The CDR3 DNA follows: TGTGCCAGCAGCCAGGCTACCGGACCAACCCTCGAGACCCAGTACTTC. This sequence encodes CASSQATGPTLETQYF. The chain has TRBV14 and TRBJ2-5; D not certain. V dropped 3 bases and J dropped 5 bases, with 19 bases sitting between them. The CDR3 totals 16 residues. Germline CDR1 is SGHDN and CDR2 is FVKESK.

This sequence joins TRBV24-1 and TRBJ2-3; 13 bases line up with TRBD2. The germline gives CDR1 KGHDR, CDR2 SFDVKD. Unmatched junction bases numbered 6, after V lost 3 bases and J lost 4 bases. The CDR3 runs to 17 residues. CDR3: CATSDTSGRAPPDTQYF. CDR3 nucleotides: TGTGCCACCAGTGATACTAGCGGGAGGGCCCCCCCAGATACGCAGTATTTT.

There are a few counts of this clonotype. This chain links TRBV7-8 with TRBJ2-1; D perhaps matches TRBD1 (6 bases). The germline CDR1 and CDR2 sequences are SGHVS and FQNEAQ. The V end was cut by 4 bases, the J end by 4 bases, with 14 bases between. This CDR3 contains 15 residues. CDR3 DNA: TGTGCCAGCAGCTCGGCCGGGACACGTTACAATGAGCAGTTCTTC. Amino acids: CASSSAGTRYNEQFF.

This clonotype was detected ten times or more. V usage is TRBV6-2 or TRBV6-3 and J usage is TRBJ2-7; 7 bases map to TRBD2. Germline V gene data show CDR1 as MNHEY and CDR2 as SVGEGT. This CDR3 is 16 amino acids long. The junction had 12 bases not matched to a gene; V was cut back by 4 bases and J by 3 bases. The CDR3 region has the DNA TGTGCCAGCAGTTCCCCCGCCAGCGGGACCCTCTACGAGCAGTACGTC. Protein product: CASSSPASGTLYEQYV.

This clonotype occurred once. CDR3 sequence (DNA): TGCAGTGCTAGAGATTGGACGGCCCCGGGGCCCCAGCATTTT. It translates to CSARDWTAPGPQHF. The rearrangement joins TRBV20-1 to TRBJ1-5; D call uncertain. The CDR3 totals 14 residues. The V end was cut by 0 bases, the J end by 9 bases, with 15 bases between. Germline V lookup: CDR1 DFQATT, CDR2 SNEGSKA (reference sequence).